This T cell receptor (beta chain) was identified in a study of blood T cells in healthy people across ages. This clonotype showed up just a few times. Germline V CDR1 and CDR2: LNHNV, YYDKDF (reference sequence). V lost 5 bases, J lost 0 bases, and 14 bases lay in between. CDR3 length: 16 residues. It was with a sample-barcoded 5' primer and a J-beta primer mix that a second PCR of roughly 6 to 12 cycles was run. Each CDR3 protein gets one entry after TCRdb re-called the 5' RACE reads with MiXCR. The sample includes 800,000 or so distinct CDR3 sequences, roughly 25% seen only once; the top ten take more than 3%. The same sample was also used in a study of T cells of mothers and their children. This second study notes: Each child contributed approximately 3 million TCR beta CDR3 reads, while each mother contributed over 8.5 million.

The clonotype was recovered from a boy younger than 18 in good health. V is TRBV15 and J is TRBJ1-3; D may be TRBD1 (5 bases). The sample taken for sequencing was blood. CDR3 amino acids: CATSRDPQSSGNTIYF. CDR3 DNA: TGTGCCACCAGCCGGGACCCCCAGAGCTCTGGAAACACCATATATTTT.